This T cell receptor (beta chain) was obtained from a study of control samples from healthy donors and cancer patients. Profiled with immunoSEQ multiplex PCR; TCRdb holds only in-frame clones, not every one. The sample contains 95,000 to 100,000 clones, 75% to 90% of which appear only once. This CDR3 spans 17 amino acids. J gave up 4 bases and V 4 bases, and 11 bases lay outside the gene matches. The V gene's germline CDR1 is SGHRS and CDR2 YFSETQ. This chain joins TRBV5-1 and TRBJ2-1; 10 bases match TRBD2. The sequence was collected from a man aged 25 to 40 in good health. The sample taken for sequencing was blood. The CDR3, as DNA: TGCGCCAGCAGCCCTGGAGCGCTAGCGGGAGTGTACAATGAGCAGTTCTTC. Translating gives CASSPGALAGVYNEQFF.